This TCR beta chain emerged from a study of radiotherapy plus CTLA-4 blockade in lung cancer (dated by TCRdb to the late 2010s). Regarding the complete study: Among the enrolled patients, 15% to 20% had an objective response, and about 29% reached disease control.

This clone has at least ten counts. The clone's antigen remains unknown. One base away there is no much larger clone; base qualities are not given. V and J are truncated by 6 bases and 0 bases respectively, leaving an intervening sequence of 15 bases. From the cysteine through the phenylalanine, the CDR3 covers 16 amino acids. Kept here is only the CDR3 DNA, which spans 48 bases and is read in frame from base 1. Taken from the germline V gene, the CDR1 and CDR2 loops are KGHSH and LQKENI. The library was generated by the immunoSEQ multiplex PCR assay. In TCRdb, the immuneACCESS table is reduced to in-frame sequences with V and J assigned. These tables do not hold every clone; where another copy was compared, an unresolved V gene accounts for under half, and the others remain unexplained. The sample table shows about 83,000 clones, and around 78% are seen once. Clones ranked in the top ten supply 3% to 5% of the sample.

Paper-wide results and their limitations: The strongest predictors of response were reported to be early dynamic shifts in blood T cell clones along with a rise in serum interferon-beta following radiation. After treatment with radiotherapy and ipilimumab, TCR clones that originated in tumors expanded in peripheral blood.

In this study, focal radiation therapy paired with CTLA-4 blockade (ipilimumab) was tested in patients who had chemo-refractory metastatic non-small-cell lung cancer. This TCR was sampled from a human donor with non-small cell lung cancer who had a partial response to radiotherapy plus ipilimumab. Some clones in this sample may be carry-over from other donors' samples. The sequence joins TRBV18 to TRBJ1-3; matching of 6 bases hints at TRBD1 as the D gene. The sequencing here drew on peripheral blood, taken from a patient treated with radiotherapy plus ipilimumab. Here the CDR3 is given as CASSRLGHLSGNTIYF. The DNA is TGTGCCAGCTCTCGTTTGGGACACCTCTCTGGAAACACCATATATTTT.